A single sample gave rise to the 18 T cell receptor beta chains below, sequenced in a study of blood T cell repertoires in COVID-19. Here immunoSEQ multiplex PCR was the method, and the copy in TCRdb shows in-frame clones only, minus some. The repertoire holds tens of thousands of clones, with 75% to 90% as singletons. The sequenced sample consisted of peripheral blood. Receptors were obtained from a woman of 80 years or more with active COVID-19.

This sequence joins TRBV6-5 and TRBJ2-7, with 8 bases that match TRBD1. Unmatched junction bases numbered 6, after V lost 0 bases and J lost 11 bases. Germline V gene sequence: CDR1 MNHEY, CDR2 SVGAGI. This CDR3 is built from 13 residues. In DNA form, the CDR3 reads TGTGCCAGCAGTTACTCCTTGACAGGGGTGAAGTACTTC. Translating gives CASSYSLTGVKYF.

This clone occurred once. The chain combines TRBV18 with TRBJ1-4, with D possibly being TRBD1 (5 bases). Germline CDR1 KGHSH, CDR2 LQKENI. The CDR3 has 15 residues. Trimming cost V 0 bases and J 8 bases, with 13 bases left between them. The DNA of the CDR3 is TGTGCCAGCTCACCACCGGGCAGGGTAGGCGAAAAACTGTTTTTT. Its translation: CASSPPGRVGEKLFF.

The chain recombines TRBV7-7 with TRBJ2-7; 9 bases are a match to TRBD1. CDR3 length: 15 residues. With 4 bases clipped from V and 5 bases from J, the junction kept 9 bases outside the gene matches. In germline, CDR1 is SSHAT, CDR2 FNYEAQ (reference sequence). For the CDR3, the DNA is TGTGCCAGCAGCTCGGGACAGGGCACGCGAAACGAGCAGTACTTC. Translating gives CASSSGQGTRNEQYF.

The chain joins TRBV18 to TRBJ2-1; possibly TRBD1 for D (5 bases). The CDR3 runs to 15 residues. Trimming shortened V by 1 base and J by 6 bases, and 13 bases separated the two germline ends. CDR1 KGHSH and CDR2 LQKENI come from the germline V gene. The CDR3 here is CASSPQGQGGNEQFF. CDR3 coding DNA: TGTGCCAGCTCACCACAGGGTCAGGGTGGCAATGAGCAGTTCTTC.

This clone was counted a single time. The chain is built from TRBV11-3 and TRBJ2-6, with 9 bases that match TRBD1. Germline V gives CDR1 SGHNT, CDR2 YENEEA. Trimming removed 8 bases from V and 1 base from J; junction bases left unmatched: 3. The CDR3 spans 15 residues. The CDR3 region has the DNA TGTGCCAGCGGGACAGGGAGGTCTGGGGCCAACGTCCTGACTTTC. Its protein product is CASGTGRSGANVLTF.

V usage is TRBV11-2 and J usage is TRBJ2-2; possibly TRBD2 for D (6 bases). Trimming removed 2 bases from V and 2 bases from J, with 9 bases in between. This CDR3 has 15 residues. CDR1 is SGHAT, CDR2 FQNNGV, per germline. The CDR3 region is CASSLRGINTGELFF. Written as DNA, the CDR3 is TGTGCCAGCAGCTTACGGGGGATAAACACCGGGGAGCTGTTTTTT.

The rearrangement joins TRBV15 to TRBJ2-1; no reliable D call. This CDR3 has 15 amino acids. Trimming left V 0 bases short and J 0 bases short, with 6 bases between. Germline CDR1 reads LNHNV; CDR2 reads YYDKDF (reference sequence). In DNA form, the CDR3 reads TGTGCCACCAGCAGAGATCGGTACTCCTACAATGAGCAGTTCTTC. This gives the protein CATSRDRYSYNEQFF.

The CDR3 here is CASSLDLGGETQYF. CDR3 DNA sequence: TGTGCCAGCAGCTTGGATCTAGGCGGGGAGACCCAGTACTTC. The rearrangement uses TRBV5-4 and TRBJ2-5; TRBD2 might be the D (5 bases). This CDR3 contains 14 residues. Germline loops: CDR1 SGHNT, CDR2 YYREEE (reference sequence). The V gene lost 0 bases and the J gene lost 5 bases, with 11 bases spanning the gap.

This chain joins TRBV7-3 and TRBJ1-2; D remains unclear. This CDR3 has 14 residues. V was pared by 5 bases and J by 5 bases, with 15 bases between. Germline V CDR1 and CDR2: SGHTA, FQGTGA. The CDR3 sequence: CASSLLGGSYGYTF. The CDR3 DNA is TGTGCCAGCAGCCTTCTAGGTGGATCTTATGGCTACACCTTC.

The genes are TRBV4-3 and TRBJ2-7, with a tentative D call TRBD2 (7 bases). Germline V gene sequence: CDR1 LGHNA, CDR2 YSLEER. Trimming left V 0 bases short and J 3 bases short, with 15 bases between. This CDR3 is 16 amino acids long. The CDR3 protein is CASSQDAGGAYYEQYF. CDR3 nucleotides: TGCGCCAGCAGCCAAGATGCTGGGGGGGCTTACTACGAGCAGTACTTC.

The chain combines TRBV7-2 with TRBJ1-1; D is ambiguous. The V and J ends lost 5 bases and 0 bases respectively, with 10 bases between them. There are 14 residues in the CDR3. From germline, CDR1 is SGHTA and CDR2 FQGNSA. This chain's CDR3 is CASSPRVMNTEAFF. CDR3 bases: TGTGCCAGCAGCCCCCGGGTAATGAACACTGAAGCTTTCTTT.

The chain carries TRBV7-3 and TRBJ2-7; 8 bases are shared with TRBD1. Germline CDR1 and CDR2: SGHTA and FQGTGA. This CDR3 contains 15 residues. V shed 3 bases, J shed 2 bases, and the junction held 6 bases outside the gene matches. This chain's CDR3 is CASSLTGALTYEQYF. Written as DNA, the CDR3 is TGTGCCAGCAGCTTGACAGGGGCGCTAACCTACGAGCAGTACTTC.

On this clone: Other DNA sequences of this sample code for an identical CDR3. The CDR3 sequence is CASSPPSGDEQYF. The CDR3 coding sequence is TGTGCCAGCTCACCACCTTCCGGGGACGAGCAGTACTTC. The rearrangement joins TRBV18 to TRBJ2-7; TRBD2 might be the D (5 bases). V was cut by 0 bases and J by 5 bases, with 8 bases left in between. Germline CDR1 reads KGHSH; CDR2 reads LQKENI. CDR3 length: 13 residues.

This clone was recorded once. The chain employs TRBV5-1 and TRBJ1-4, with 8 bases aligning to TRBD1. Looked up from germline, CDR1 is SGHRS and CDR2 is YFSETQ. CDR3 size: 14 residues. Trimming took 1 base from V and 5 from J; bases not matched to a gene: 1. CDR3 nucleotides: TGCGCCAGCAGCTTGAGGACAGGGAATGAAAAACTGTTTTTT. Protein sequence: CASSLRTGNEKLFF.

The chain carries TRBV7-2 and TRBJ2-7; 11 bases are a match to TRBD2. V lost 4 bases and J lost 0; bases outside the gene matches: 5. Germline V CDR1 and CDR2: SGHTA, FQGNSA. CDR3 length equals 16 residues. This chain's CDR3 is CASSSLGTSGSYEQYF. DNA of the CDR3: TGTGCCAGCAGCTCTTTAGGGACTAGCGGCTCCTACGAGCAGTACTTC.

The chain recombines TRBV19 with TRBJ2-3; D is uncertain. CDR1 and CDR2 from the germline V gene are LNHDA and SQIVND (reference sequence). Trimming left V 4 bases short and J 6 bases short, with 11 bases between. This CDR3 spans 13 amino acids. The DNA for the CDR3 is TGTGCCAGTAGTACCGGAGCTAGGGATACGCAGTATTTT. It is translated as CASSTGARDTQYF.

The chain recombines TRBV3-1 (or the pseudogene TRBV3-2) with TRBJ2-1; a weak D match, TRBD2 (6 bases). CDR3 length: 16 residues. CDR1 and CDR2 from the germline V gene are LGHDT and YNNKEL (reference sequence). V dropped 4 bases and J dropped 1 base, with 14 bases sitting between them. The CDR3: CASSPLRGRSYNEQFF. The CDR3 DNA reads as TGTGCCAGCAGCCCCCTACGGGGGAGATCCTACAATGAGCAGTTCTTC.

CDR3 loop: CASSSSGYQPQHF. The CDR3 DNA sequence: TGTGCCAGCAGCTCATCAGGGTACCAGCCCCAGCATTTT. The V gene is TRBV7-2, the J gene TRBJ1-5, with TRBD1 as a possible D gene (5 bases). Germline V gene data show CDR1 as SGHTA and CDR2 as FQGNSA. Trimming cost V 4 bases and J 7 bases, with 11 bases left between them. CDR3 length: 13 residues. Full variable domain (remainder filled in from reference TRBV7-2 and TRBJ1-5): GAGVSQSPSNKVTEKGKDVELRCDPISGHTALYWYRQSLGQGLEFLIYFQGNSAPDKSGLPSDRFSAERTGGSVSTLTIQRTQQEDSAVYLCASSSSGYQPQHFGDGTRLSIL.